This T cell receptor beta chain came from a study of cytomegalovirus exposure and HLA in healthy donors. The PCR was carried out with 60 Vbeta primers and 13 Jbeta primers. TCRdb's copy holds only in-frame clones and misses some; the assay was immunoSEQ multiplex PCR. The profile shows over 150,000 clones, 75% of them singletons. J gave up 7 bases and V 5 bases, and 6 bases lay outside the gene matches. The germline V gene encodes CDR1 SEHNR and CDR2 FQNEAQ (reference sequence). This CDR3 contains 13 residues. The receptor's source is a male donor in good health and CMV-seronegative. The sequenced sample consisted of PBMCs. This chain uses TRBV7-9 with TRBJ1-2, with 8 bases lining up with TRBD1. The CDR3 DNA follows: TGTGCCAGCAGCCCGGACAGGGCTGGTGGCTACACCTTC. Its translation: CASSPDRAGGYTF.